These 4 T cell receptor beta chains came from one sample sequenced in a study of a mutant IDH1 vaccine in newly diagnosed glioma. Time point here: week 23, last vaccination. Each dose delivered 300 ug of mutant IDH1 20-mer peptide subcutaneously with imiquimod. Profiled with immunoSEQ multiplex PCR; TCRdb holds only in-frame clones, not every one. The data hold approximately 82,000 clones, with roughly 85% observed a single time. No cognate antigen is known for these TCRs. The specimen was PBMCs, collected from a glioma patient whose treatment included an IDH1 peptide vaccine. These receptors came from a man younger than 45 with glioma. Some clones in this sample may be carry-over from other donors' samples.

This clone was observed a few times. This CDR3 reads CARQTGTEAFF. Here the CDR3 DNA reads TGTGCCCGACAGACGGGGACTGAAGCTTTCTTT. The rearrangement joins TRBV30 to TRBJ1-1; possible D gene TRBD1, 5 bases. There are 11 residues in the CDR3. Per the germline V gene, CDR1 is GTSNPN and CDR2 is SVGIG (reference sequence). Trimming pared 8 bases from V and 5 bases from J, leaving 12 bases between.

The chain couples TRBV5-1 to TRBJ2-5, with 8 bases fitting TRBD1. Germline loops: CDR1 SGHRS, CDR2 YFSETQ. V shed 3 bases and J 1 base; nucleotides not matched to a gene: 2. There are 14 residues in the CDR3. As DNA, the CDR3 is TGCGCCAGCAGCTGGGGACAGGCCCAAGAGACCCAGTACTTC. Translated: CASSWGQAQETQYF.

The chain has TRBV19 and TRBJ2-5; 11 bases match TRBD2. V trimming: 7 bases; J trimming: 5 bases; junction bases outside the gene matches: 6. From germline, CDR1 is LNHDA and CDR2 SQIVND (reference sequence). This CDR3 region has 14 residues. The CDR3 loop is CASNSGRASETQYF. The CDR3 nucleotides are TGTGCCAGTAATAGCGGGAGGGCCTCTGAGACCCAGTACTTC.

This rearrangement joins TRBV7-6 to TRBJ1-1, with D maybe TRBD1 (6 bases). Germline CDR1 SGHVS, CDR2 FNYEAQ. The V gene lost 2 bases and the J gene lost 8 bases, with 12 bases spanning the gap. The CDR3 extends over 13 amino acids. The CDR3 here is CASSLHDGQEAFF. In DNA, the CDR3 is TGTGCCAGCAGCTTACACGACGGACAGGAAGCTTTCTTT.